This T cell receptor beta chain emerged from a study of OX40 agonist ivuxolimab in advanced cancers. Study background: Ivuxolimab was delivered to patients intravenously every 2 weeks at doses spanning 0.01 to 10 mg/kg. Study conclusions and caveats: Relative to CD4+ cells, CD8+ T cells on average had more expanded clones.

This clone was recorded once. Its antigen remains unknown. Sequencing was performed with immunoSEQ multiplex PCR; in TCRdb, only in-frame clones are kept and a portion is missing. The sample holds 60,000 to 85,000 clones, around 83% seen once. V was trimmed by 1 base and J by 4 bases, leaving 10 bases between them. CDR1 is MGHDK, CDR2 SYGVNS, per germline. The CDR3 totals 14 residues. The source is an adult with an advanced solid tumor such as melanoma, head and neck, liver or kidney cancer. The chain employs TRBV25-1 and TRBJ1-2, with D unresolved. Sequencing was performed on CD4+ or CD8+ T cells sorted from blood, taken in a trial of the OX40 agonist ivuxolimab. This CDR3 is CASSESQNRYGYTF. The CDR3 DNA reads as TGTGCCAGCAGTGAATCTCAAAACCGCTATGGCTACACCTTC.